This T cell receptor (beta chain) is from a study of T-cell memory formation after mild COVID-19 (dated by TCRdb to the early 2020s). Looking at the study overall: TCR sequence clusters from the two donors were largely donor specific. T-cell clones expanding and contracting after mild COVID-19 in two donors were tracked by longitudinal TCRalpha and TCRbeta repertoire sequencing. The cohort comprised two young, previously healthy adult volunteers, one female and one male. Here is what the overall study found, with its caveats: Balanced CD4/CD8 phenotypes were observed for clones contracting from day 15 to 85, whereas a bias towards CD4+ was observed for a second wave of clones expanding from day 15 to 37. Some responding clones were detected in pre-infection memory, which suggested that pre-existing cross-reactive memory T cells had joined the SARS-CoV-2 response. Contracting CD4+ clones were located mainly in the CM and EM memory subsets, whereas CD8+ clones were found to be enriched in EMRA. SARS-CoV-2 specificity was not confirmed for the second-wave clones peaking on day 37. The study covered only two mild cases, and larger cohorts including severe cases with pre-infection samples were considered necessary.

This clonotype was seen a handful of times. The antigen it recognizes is unknown. It has no much larger one-base neighbor in the sample; base qualities were not kept. From its cysteine to its phenylalanine, the CDR3 spans 14 amino acids. Only the CDR3 part of the read is kept: 42 bases, read in frame from the first base. The germline ends are 9 bases apart after V is trimmed by 0 bases and J by 3 bases. In the germline V gene, CDR1 corresponds to SGHRS and CDR2 to YFSETQ. Sequencer: Illumina NovaSeq 6000. Using 5'RACE with constant-segment primers, TCRalpha and TCRbeta cDNA libraries were constructed, with sample barcodes and unique molecular identifiers added in the process. Trizol reagent was used to extract RNA from every sample. Library amplification was performed in two PCR steps, and a second sample barcode and Illumina TruSeq adapters were introduced in the second step. Libraries were sequenced on an Illumina NovaSeq with 2 x 150 bp paired-end reads. Per the original workflow: The reads were demultiplexed and collapsed into UMI-guided consensus sequences using migec v1.2.7. Using mixcr v2.1.11, UMI consensuses were aligned to TRA and TRB V and J templates and then assembled into clonotypes. Clonotypes were classified as expanded or contracted when called significant by both edgeR and NoisET, with noise models trained on biological replicates. For edgeR calls, a false discovery rate-adjusted p below 0.01 and a log2 fold-change threshold of 1 were applied. As an exploratory analysis of dynamics, max-normalized trajectories of the 1000 most abundant clonotypes were examined with PCA combined with hierarchical clustering. Separately sequenced CD4+ and CD8+ repertoires were used to assign a CD4 or CD8 phenotype to each responding clone. TCRdb reran the public reads through fastp at Q25 and MiXCR, keeping productive beta chains. Entries are consolidated by CDR3 protein sequence, retaining the most common genes and DNA. It is TCRdb's table, rather than the study itself, that gives the V and J calls and clone size. The sample has about 320,000 distinct CDR3 sequences on record, roughly 13% of them singletons. Roughly a fifth of the sample lies in the top ten.

PBMCs were isolated by Ficoll-Paque density gradient centrifugation. Sequences were obtained from PBMCs or a T cell subset sorted from them (not recorded which). The sequence joins TRBV5-1 to TRBJ2-5; the D gene is possibly TRBD2, with 5 bases matching. The sequence came from a man between 18 and 35 years old who had mild COVID-19 (a few samples of this study predate the infection). The sample titles of this study are shuffled in the database, so cell type and time point are left out; the donor was told from shared clones. In nucleotides, the sequence is TGCGCCAGCAGCTTGGGACGGAGGAAAGAGACCCAGTACTTC. Protein translation: CASSLGRRKETQYF.